This TCR beta chain was documented in a study of CD8 T cells in ankylosing spondylitis. TCRdb itself ran the 5' RACE reads through MiXCR, one entry per CDR3 protein. The sample lists about 540,000 distinct CDR3 sequences; about 12% were seen once. With regard to this clonotype: Its target is not known.

Regarding the study as a whole: What seemed typical of ankylosing spondylitis blood was a TCR beta motif built from about eight highly homologous variants. Certain motif variants had earlier been reported in reactive arthritis synovial fluid and blood.

Germline V gene data show CDR1 as SGHTA and CDR2 as FQGNSA. This CDR3 has 14 amino acids. Deletions cut 6 bases from V and 0 bases from J, with 12 bases between. The chain has TRBV7-2 and TRBJ2-7, with D maybe TRBD2 (6 bases). The sequenced sample was blood, either unsorted or a sorted T cell fraction (not recorded which). The origin of this receptor is a male donor with ankylosing spondylitis. The CDR3, as DNA: TGTGCCAGCAGTTGGACTACTCCCTCCTACGAGCAGTACTTC. Its translation: CASSWTTPSYEQYF.